This T cell receptor beta chain comes out of a study of blood T cell repertoires in COVID-19. Study as a whole: There were acute and convalescent COVID-19 samples, and they came from the United States, Italy and Spain. The cDNA or gDNA used as material had been derived from T cells, B-cell-depleted T cells, or PBMCs.

In Cohort 3, a recovered donor had either two negative PCRs, clearance, or symptom resolution. The V and J ends lost 3 bases and 5 bases, in that order; junction bases with no gene match: 7. CDR3 length equals 14 residues. Germline V CDR1 and CDR2: LNHNV, YYDKDF (reference sequence). Original processing methods: Amplification of reference gene primers provided the estimated nucleated cell counts. Sequencing used immunoSEQ multiplex PCR; TCRdb keeps in-frame clones, though not all of them. V, J and clone size are those of that table, while D and trimming were read from the DNA. The sample contains some 300,000 clones, 70% to 90% of which appear only once.

V and J are TRBV15 and TRBJ2-7, with 7 positions matching TRBD1. Sequences were obtained from PBMCs or T cells enriched from blood (not recorded which). The receptor was derived from a woman between 25 and 40 years old who had recovered from COVID-19. CDR3 residues: CATSSPDREDEQYF. The CDR3 nucleotides are TGTGCCACCAGCAGTCCTGACAGGGAAGACGAGCAGTACTTC.